This TCR beta chain is drawn from a study of blood T cell repertoires in COVID-19 (dated by TCRdb to between 2020 and 2021). About the full investigation: Collaborator samples came from the United States, Italy and Spain and covered acute and convalescent phases of COVID-19. Where available, HLA class I and class II types were taken from metadata supplied by the sample provider and were not determined by assay-based typing. The material from the prospective study consisted of cDNA or gDNA derived from T cells, B-cell-depleted T cells, or PBMCs. Nearly every sample came with metadata listing a de-identified subject ID, COVID-19 status, age in years and sex. The repertoires were released in a freely available public database meant as a resource for research on the immune response to SARS-CoV-2. Deeply sampled blood TCRbeta repertoires from subjects exposed to, actively infected with, or recovered from COVID-19 were included in the dataset. Samples were obtained from the ongoing ImmuneRACE study (first 160 participants) and from roughly 1,300 subjects provided by 6 global collaborators. Overall study results and their limits: Clinical and demographic metadata were provided uncurated, with the amount varying by source and participant.

About this clone: There is no known antigen for this receptor. Per-base quality was not reported, and no clone a single base away is much larger than it.

The collaborating institutions used their own protocols to collect whole blood in K2EDTA tubes. For TCRbeta analysis, collaborator samples were shipped as frozen whole blood, as isolated PBMCs, or as DNA extracted from either sample type. V and J are trimmed by 5 bases and 7 bases, and the gene matches miss 10 bases of the junction. According to the germline V gene, CDR1 reads SGDLS and CDR2 reads YYNGEE. Counted from cysteine to phenylalanine, this CDR3 has 15 amino acids. The DNA shown is the 45-base CDR3, in frame from base 1. TCRbeta CDR3 regions were amplified from genomic DNA using the immunoSEQ Assay, a bias-controlled multiplex PCR. Per the original workflow: Within the assay, amplification of reference gene primers was used to estimate how many nucleated cells each sample contained. To quantify the absolute abundance of each unique TCRbeta CDR3 rearrangement, sequence reads were collapsed and filtered. For each sample, productive Simpson clonality was calculated by taking the square root of Simpson's diversity index across productive rearrangements. TCRdb obtained this table from immuneACCESS and retained in-frame rearrangements with V and J assigned. These tables miss some clones; where compared with another copy, unresolved V genes account for less than half of the shortfall, and the remainder is unexplained. The DNA was the basis for D and trimming; V, J and clone size are from that table. The sample table contains 100,000 to 150,000 clones; only one count was recorded for roughly 88% of them. About a tenth of the sample rests with the top ten.

The rearranged segments are TRBV9 and TRBJ2-1; 9 bases in the middle match TRBD2. Sequenced material: peripheral blood. This sequence originates from a man aged 45-65 years with acute or convalescent COVID-19. The CDR3 region has the sequence CASSAAGGPGNEQFF. Read as DNA, the sequence is TGTGCCAGCAGTGCCGCGGGGGGGCCGGGAAATGAGCAGTTCTTC.